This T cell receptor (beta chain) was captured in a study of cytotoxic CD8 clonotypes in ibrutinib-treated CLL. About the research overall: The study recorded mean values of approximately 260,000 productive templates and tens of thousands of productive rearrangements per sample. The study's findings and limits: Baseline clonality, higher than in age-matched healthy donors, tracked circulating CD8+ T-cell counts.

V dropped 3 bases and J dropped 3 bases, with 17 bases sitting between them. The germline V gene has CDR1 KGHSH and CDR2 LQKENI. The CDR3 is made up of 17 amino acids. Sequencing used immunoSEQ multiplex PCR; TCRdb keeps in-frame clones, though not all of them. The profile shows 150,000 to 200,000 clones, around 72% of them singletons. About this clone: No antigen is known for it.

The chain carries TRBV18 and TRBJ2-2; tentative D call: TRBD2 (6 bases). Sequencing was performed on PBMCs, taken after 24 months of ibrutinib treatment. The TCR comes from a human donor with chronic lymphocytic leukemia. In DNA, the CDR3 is TGTGCCAGCTCACCCCCGCTCGGCGGGAAAGACACCGGGGAGCTGTTTTTT. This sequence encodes CASSPPLGGKDTGELFF.